This T cell receptor beta chain stems from a study of post-analysis software for immune sequencing data (dated by TCRdb to 2013 to 2016). Concerning the study at large: The recorded disease courses included relapsing-remitting, secondary progressive and progressive-relapsing multiple sclerosis, and some patients had no subtype annotation. A subset of samples was prepared in parallel using single-end sample barcoding, then pooled and co-amplified after Illumina adapter ligation. The patient repertoires were compared against approximately ten previously published healthy control repertoires obtained from donors aged about 6 to 28 years.

The cysteine opens and the phenylalanine closes a CDR3 of 15 amino acids. The only DNA kept is the CDR3, 45 bases in frame from the first base. According to the germline V gene, CDR1 reads ENHRY and CDR2 reads SYGVKD. V was cut back by 0 bases and J by 5 bases, leaving a gap of 13 bases between them. Receptor amplification or capture employed PCR. Sequencing used an Illumina HiSeq 2500. Unique molecular identifiers were incorporated into TCR beta cDNA libraries to reduce PCR and sequencing biases. Every 1 to 10 million input T cells yielded approximately 500,000 cDNA molecules, meaning each molecule approximated one T cell. Patient libraries were prepared and sequenced with the same protocol used for the earlier healthy control dataset. Within a given batch, samples were prepared together, multiplexed and sequenced on the same HiSeq lane. The study's processing was this. MIGEC handled the raw barcoded reads, throwing out single-read molecular identifier groups before consensus assembly and CDR3 extraction. Clonotype tables were post-analysed with VDJtools, normalizing diversity by down-sampling all datasets to the smallest sample size. Repertoire overlap clustering matched CDR3 amino acid but not nucleotide sequences to correct batch-related cross-sample contamination. The public reads were reanalyzed by TCRdb: fastp trimming at Q25, MiXCR alignment, in-frame beta chains only. For every CDR3 protein sequence, its rows merge into one entry that carries the most common genes and DNA. The V and J calls come from TCRdb's annotation, not from the publication. A total of about half a million distinct CDR3 sequences appear in this sample, roughly 34% of them only once. The ten largest clones capture around 5.9% of the sample.

This clonotype was observed a few times. Its antigen is still unknown. Within one base of it there is no much larger clone, and no base qualities were kept. Study-wide conclusions, independent of this receptor: The control group was slightly older than the multiple sclerosis patient group. Patients showed significantly higher frequencies than controls for about 5 TRBV segments, among them TRBV5-6, TRBV5-1 and TRBV20-1. Multiple sclerosis patients had significantly lower normalized Chao1 diversity than controls, a result that suggests substantial peripheral T-cell clonal expansion. When samples were clustered directly using the F measure, samples prepared in the same batch co-clustered strongly, which prompted a batch-effect correction.

To demonstrate the VDJtools post-analysis software, the study profiled TCR beta repertoires from the peripheral blood of 13 young patients with multiple sclerosis. The multiple sclerosis patients were children and adolescents between roughly 6 and 16 years of age. The sample consisted of blood. The V and J genes are TRBV10-3 and TRBJ2-5, with the D assignment possibly TRBD1 or TRBD2, given 6 matching bases for each. The receptor was isolated from a girl younger than 18 with multiple sclerosis. The CDR3 reads as follows: CAISESTGAGETQYF. The nucleotides read TGTGCCATCAGTGAGTCGACGGGGGCTGGGGAGACCCAGTACTTC.